The source of this T cell receptor (beta chain) is a study of blood T cell repertoires in COVID-19. Study-wide context: Samples taken during acute and convalescent COVID-19 were collected in the United States, Italy and Spain. The cDNA or gDNA used as material had been derived from T cells, B-cell-depleted T cells, or PBMCs.

Participants were aged roughly 18 to 89 years, lived in roughly 25 US areas, and enrolled virtually. As handled by the study authors: Reference gene primers were amplified, and this amplification served to estimate nucleated cell counts. The repertoire was sequenced with immunoSEQ multiplex PCR; TCRdb's copy has only in-frame clones and lacks some. V and J calls and clone size follow that table, whereas D and trimming were derived from the DNA. Of a few hundred thousand clones in the sample, 75% to 85% were seen once. This clone occurred a few times. Trimming removed 4 bases from V and 2 bases from J, with 18 bases in between. The germline V gene has CDR1 MDHEN and CDR2 SYDVKM. The CDR3 has 16 residues.

This clonotype was obtained from a woman aged 40 to 50 with acute COVID-19. The sample consisted of PBMCs or T cells enriched from blood (not recorded which). The chain employs TRBV28 and TRBJ2-7, with D perhaps matching TRBD2 (5 bases). CDR3 residues: CASSSLQRSKTYEQYF. DNA for the CDR3: TGTGCCAGCAGTTCCCTGCAGCGGAGTAAAACCTACGAGCAGTACTTC.